The 8 T cell receptor beta chains listed next were all sequenced from one sample in a study of blood T cells in healthy people across ages. Through a sample-barcoded 5' primer and a J-beta primer mix, a second PCR was run for roughly 6 to 12 cycles. TCRdb recomputed calls from the 5' RACE reads with MiXCR, one row per CDR3 protein. The table shows roughly 1,000,000 distinct CDR3 sequences, with almost 25% occurring only once. These same records also appear under a second study, on T cells of mothers and their children.

Sequencing used blood. The receptor set was obtained from a girl aged 2-15 years in good health.

V usage is TRBV20-1 and J usage is TRBJ2-5; D not resolved. V was trimmed by 4 bases and J by 1 base, leaving 16 bases between them. The CDR3 covers 15 residues. The germline CDR1 and CDR2 sequences are DFQATT and SNEGSKA (reference sequence). As DNA, the CDR3 is TGCAGTGCTATGTCACTAACTTGGGGCCAAGAGACCCAGTACTTC. Translated, it gives CSAMSLTWGQETQYF.

V gene TRBV21-1 combines with J gene TRBJ2-7; the table's D call, TRBD1, was not checked against the DNA. TRBV21-1 is termed a pseudogene. The CDR3 has 14 residues. The CDR3, as DNA: TGTGCCAGCAGCAACGGGACGGTGATCTACGAGCAGTACTTC. It is translated as CASSNGTVIYEQYF.

Turning to this clonotype: One end of the junction is discordant with germline, which a read error may explain. This chain links TRBV20-1 with TRBJ2-5; tentatively, D is TRBD1 (5 bases). The CDR3 sequence is 13 residues long. Germline V lookup: CDR1 DFQATT, CDR2 SNEGSKA (reference sequence). The CDR3 bases are TGCAGTGGAGCGTCTGTGGGGCAAGGGACCCAGTACTTC. Its translation is CSGASVGQGTQYF.

This clonotype was detected a few times. CDR3 region: CASTKASGLAPNNEQFF. CDR3 nucleotides: TGTGCCAGCACAAAAGCATCGGGACTAGCCCCTAACAATGAGCAGTTCTTC. The chain combines TRBV4-2 with TRBJ2-1; TRBD2 agrees at 9 bases. V lost 7 bases to trimming and J lost 5 bases; unmatched junction nucleotides: 15. This CDR3 has 17 amino acids. Germline CDR1 and CDR2: LGHNA and YNFKEQ.

This clonotype was observed a handful of times. The rearrangement uses TRBV28 and TRBJ2-7; the match to TRBD1 covers 7 bases. The ends lost 3 bases at V and 2 bases at J; junction bases unmatched: 7. The CDR3 runs 15 residues. The V gene's germline CDR1 is MDHEN and CDR2 SYDVKM. The CDR3 DNA reads as TGTGCCAGCAGTTTCGGGACAGTCGCACCCTACGAGCAGTACTTC. It yields the protein CASSFGTVAPYEQYF.

V usage is TRBV7-9 and J usage is TRBJ2-7; D gene unclear. The CDR3 totals 14 residues. Germline loops: CDR1 SEHNR, CDR2 FQNEAQ (reference sequence). V dropped 3 bases and J dropped 3 bases, with 12 bases sitting between them. CDR3 sequence: CASSLSYESYEQYF. CDR3 coding DNA: TGTGCCAGCAGCTTGTCTTATGAGAGCTACGAGCAGTACTTC.

The chain couples TRBV12-3 or TRBV12-4 to TRBJ1-2; 7 bases are shared with TRBD1. The CDR3 has 12 amino acids. V dropped 8 bases and J dropped 6; count of bases not matched to a gene: 6. CDR3 sequence (DNA): TGTGCCAGCTGGAACAGGGGAGATGGCTACACCTTC. The encoded protein is CASWNRGDGYTF.

In its sample, this clonotype was seen a few times. V and J are TRBV28 and TRBJ1-1; D remains unclear. From germline, CDR1 is MDHEN and CDR2 SYDVKM. With 3 bases removed from V and 4 bases from J, the gap between germline ends came to 12 bases. The length of the CDR3 is 14 residues. The CDR3 reads CASSFSKGSTEAFF. The CDR3 coding sequence is TGTGCCAGCAGTTTTTCTAAGGGAAGCACTGAAGCTTTCTTT.